This TCR beta chain was retrieved from a study of shared clonotypes between healthy human individuals. About the research overall: Donor ages ranged 18 to 49 years: a couple of women, a few men.

Notes on this clone: Its antigen is unidentified.

The protocol was immunoSEQ multiplex PCR, while the TCRdb copy is restricted to in-frame clones and leaves out a portion. The sample gives about 560,000 clones, 70% to 80% of which show up once; 12% is in the top ten. Study-wide results and limits: The represented genetic and exposure-history diversity was limited by the small number of donors. Read depth was anticipated to influence clonotype sharing among donors.

Specimen: PBMCs. This TCR derives from a woman between 35 and 50 years old in good health. Some clones in this sample may be carry-over from other donors' samples.

The CDR3 sequence: CASSPQGGPDTQYF. DNA of the CDR3: TGTGCCAGCTCACCACAAGGGGGCCCAGATACGCAGTATTTT. The J gene is TRBJ2-3, the V gene TRBV18; 7 bases fit TRBD1. This CDR3 has 14 amino acids. Germline CDR1 KGHSH, CDR2 LQKENI. Trimming removed 1 base from V and 4 bases from J; junction bases left unmatched: 2.